The 28 T cell receptor beta chains reported below all come from one sample, sequenced in a study of cytomegalovirus exposure and HLA in healthy donors (dated by TCRdb to about 2017). The receptor library was made with the immunoSEQ multiplex PCR assay. A mixture of 60 forward primers for TCR Vbeta segments and 13 reverse primers for TCR Jbeta segments was used in the multiplex PCR. The source is immuneACCESS, and TCRdb retained only in-frame sequences with V and J called. Part of the clones is not carried over; for the studies checked, unresolved V genes explain less than half of this, and the remainder is unexplained. For this sample there are approximately 160,000 clones; about 63% appear just once. 2.8% of the sample rests with the top ten. The sample comprised PBMCs. All receptors derive from a woman aged 40 to 50 in good health and CMV-seropositive.

This chain links TRBV12-2 with TRBJ2-3; the tabulated D call, TRBD1, remains unverified against the DNA. TRBV12-2 is tagged as a pseudogene. CDR3 length: 20 residues. The CDR3 DNA reads as TGTGCAAGTCGCTTAGTTCCCGGGACAGGCGATCCCGCTAGCACAGATACGCAGTATTTT. Amino acids: CASRLVPGTGDPASTDTQYF.

This clone was seen a handful of times. The chain has TRBV14 and TRBJ2-3, with TRBD1 identical over 8 bases. CDR3 length: 15 residues. Trimming took 4 bases from V and 2 from J; bases not matched to a gene: 5. Germline values: CDR1 SGHDN, CDR2 FVKESK. The CDR3 DNA follows: TGTGCCAGCAGCCGCTCGGACAGGGCCACAGATACGCAGTATTTT. This encodes CASSRSDRATDTQYF.

This chain uses TRBV6-1 with TRBJ1-5; tentative D call: TRBD1 (5 bases). Germline lookup yields CDR1 MNHNS and CDR2 SASEGT. This CDR3 is 15 amino acids long. The V gene lost 5 bases and the J gene lost 0 bases, with 11 bases spanning the gap. CDR3: CASSPPTDSNQPQHF. Written as DNA, the CDR3 is TGTGCCAGCAGTCCCCCGACAGATAGCAATCAGCCCCAGCATTTT.

The chain joins TRBV4-3 to TRBJ2-7; no definite D call. V lost 0 bases to trimming and J lost 2 bases, with 5 bases between them. The CDR3 extends over 13 amino acids. Germline loops: CDR1 LGHNA, CDR2 YSLEER. The CDR3, as DNA: TGCGCCAGCAGCCAAGACACAACCTACGAGCAGTACTTC. Protein: CASSQDTTYEQYF.

The chain uses TRBV28 and TRBJ2-4, with a weak D call TRBD2 (6 bases). Germline assignment: CDR1 MDHEN and CDR2 SYDVKM. Trimming cost V 2 bases and J 1 base, with 12 bases left between them. The CDR3 is 16 residues long. The CDR3 loop reads CASSLAGRGAKNIQYF. DNA of the CDR3: TGTGCCAGCAGTTTAGCGGGGCGCGGGGCCAAAAACATTCAGTACTTC.

This chain joins TRBV19 and TRBJ2-2; the match to TRBD2 covers 8 bases. V shed 5 bases, J shed 2 bases, and the junction held 10 bases outside the gene matches. The CDR3 is 17 residues long. CDR1 and CDR2 from the germline V gene are LNHDA and SQIVND (reference sequence). The CDR3 region is CASSSPGLGTNTGELFF. The CDR3, as DNA: TGTGCCAGTAGTTCACCGGGACTAGGAACCAACACCGGGGAGCTGTTTTTT.

This chain links TRBV19 with TRBJ2-1; TRBD1 matches at 7 bases. The CDR3 runs 13 residues. The J segment lost 3 bases and the V segment lost 4 bases, leaving 0 bases of the junction unmatched. CDR1 is LNHDA and CDR2 is SQIVND in the germline V gene (reference sequence). The CDR3 DNA is TGTGCCAGTAGTAGACAGGGCTACAATGAGCAGTTCTTC. Encoded protein: CASSRQGYNEQFF.

The V gene is TRBV18, the J gene TRBJ2-5; D gene uncertain. There are 11 residues in the CDR3. The germline V and J ends were trimmed by 6 bases and 5 bases, with 7 bases remaining between them. The germline gives CDR1 KGHSH, CDR2 LQKENI. For the CDR3, the DNA is TGTGCCAGCTCGGAGATGGAGACCCAGTACTTC. It is translated as CASSEMETQYF.

The genes are TRBV13 and TRBJ2-7; TRBD1 aligns across 9 bases. This CDR3 is 15 amino acids long. After removal of 4 bases from V and 3 bases from J, the junction contained 7 bases not matched to a gene. CDR1 PRHDT and CDR2 FYEKMQ come from the germline V gene (reference sequence). CDR3 coding DNA: TGTGCCAGCAGCTCCAGGGACAGGGATCACTACGAGCAGTACTTC. This sequence encodes CASSSRDRDHYEQYF.

This clone has a handful of counts. The CDR3 spells CASSWGLGAVTETQYF. The CDR3 DNA reads as TGCGCCAGCAGCTGGGGCTTGGGGGCGGTAACGGAGACCCAGTACTTC. The V gene is TRBV5-1, the J gene TRBJ2-5; D is perhaps TRBD1 (6 bases). The CDR3 has 16 residues. V lost 3 bases, J lost 5 bases, and 20 bases lay in between. CDR1 is SGHRS, CDR2 YFSETQ, per germline. Full variable domain (rest looked up from reference TRBV5-1 and TRBJ2-5): KAGVTQTPRYLIKTRGQQVTLSCSPISGHRSVSWYQQTPGQGLQFLFEYFSETQRNKGNFPGRFSGRQFSNSRSEMNVSTLELGDSALYLCASSWGLGAVTETQYFGPGTRLLVL.

The chain recombines TRBV5-1 with TRBJ1-5; D is perhaps TRBD1 (6 bases). CDR1 and CDR2 from the germline V gene are SGHRS and YFSETQ. The CDR3 totals 15 residues. V lost 1 base and J lost 6, with 14 bases in between. CDR3 coding DNA: TGCGCCAGCAGCTTGAACGGGGGGGCGGGTCAGCCCCAGCATTTT. Translation: CASSLNGGAGQPQHF.

The chain uses TRBV5-6 and TRBJ2-7; TRBD1 matches at 7 bases. The germline V gene encodes CDR1 SGHDT and CDR2 YYEEEE. V trimming: 2 bases; J trimming: 3 bases; junction bases outside the gene matches: 2. This CDR3 is 13 amino acids long. The CDR3 is CASSLDRVYEQYF. The CDR3 DNA reads TGTGCCAGCAGCTTAGACAGGGTCTACGAGCAGTACTTC. The whole variable domain, remainder taken from reference TRBV5-6 and TRBJ2-7, is DAGVTQSPTHLIKTRGQQVTLRCSPKSGHDTVSWYQQALGQGPQFIFQYYEEEERQRGNFPDRFSGHQFPNYSSELNVNALLLGDSALYLCASSLDRVYEQYFGPGTRLTVT.

The chain links TRBV5-4 to TRBJ2-1, with 8 positions matching TRBD2. Trimming at V came to 0 bases and at J to 7 bases, leaving 6 bases not matched to a gene. The CDR3 covers 15 residues. Germline V gene sequence: CDR1 SGHNT, CDR2 YYREEE (reference sequence). Here the CDR3 DNA reads TGTGCCAGCAGCTTGGAGGGACTAGGGGGAAATGAGCAGTTCTTC. As protein: CASSLEGLGGNEQFF.

Worth noting for this clone: The junction and the germline gene differ at one end; a read error may be behind it. J is TRBJ1-5 and V is TRBV2; D is perhaps TRBD1 (5 bases). The V gene's germline CDR1 is SNHLY and CDR2 FYNNEI. The CDR3 has 15 amino acids. The CDR3 is CASRTGRTSNQPQNF. The DNA for the CDR3 is TGTGCCAGCAGGACGGGACGGACTAGCAATCAGCCCCAGAATTTT.

This clone was counted only a few times. The chain has TRBV7-3 and TRBJ2-1; D remains unclear. CDR3 length: 13 amino acids. CDR1 SGHTA and CDR2 FQGTGA come from the germline V gene. V lost 5 bases and J 8 bases, leaving 13 bases between the germline ends. CDR3 nucleotide sequence: TGTGCCAGCAGCACGCATCGCGGCGATGAGCAGTTCTTC. Translated, it gives CASSTHRGDEQFF.

The V call is TRBV29-1, the J call TRBJ1-3; 9 bases are shared with TRBD1. The germline CDR1 and CDR2 sequences are SQVTM and ANQGSEA. V was clipped by 6 bases and J by 3 bases; unmatched bases: 3. The CDR3 runs to 13 residues. CDR3 coding DNA: TGCAGCGTCGCGGGACAGGGTGGAAACACCATATATTTT. The encoded protein is CSVAGQGGNTIYF.

This clone appeared a few times. The V call is TRBV10-3, the J call TRBJ2-3; weak D call: TRBD1 (8 bases). Trimming stripped 2 bases from V and 8 bases from J, with 20 bases between. This CDR3 contains 16 residues. Germline V gene data show CDR1 as ENHRY and CDR2 as SYGVKD. The CDR3 DNA reads as TGTGCCATCAGTGAGCCGGGGACAGGACTAGGGGGTACGCAGTATTTT. It encodes CAISEPGTGLGGTQYF.

On this clone: Sequence at one end of the junction differs from germline and may be a read error. The chain combines TRBV29-1 with TRBJ1-2, with TRBD1 as a possible D gene (6 bases). There are 13 residues in the CDR3. Per germline, CDR1 SQVTM and CDR2 ANQGSEA. The CDR3 nucleotides are TGCAGCGTTGGACAGGTGCTTAACTATGGCTACCCCTTC. Amino acid sequence: CSVGQVLNYGYPF.

V gene TRBV19 combines with J gene TRBJ2-5; D may be TRBD2 (5 bases). Trimming shortened V by 5 bases and J by 5 bases, and 12 bases separated the two germline ends. The germline V gene has CDR1 LNHDA and CDR2 SQIVND (reference sequence). CDR3 length: 13 residues. In DNA form, the CDR3 reads TGTGCCAGTAGTCCCGGGATCCTGGAGACCCAGTACTTC. It specifies CASSPGILETQYF.

This chain joins TRBV5-6 and TRBJ2-5, with 9 bases fitting TRBD2. After removal of 4 bases from V and 4 bases from J, the junction contained 17 bases not matched to a gene. The germline V gene has CDR1 SGHDT and CDR2 YYEEEE. CDR3 length: 18 amino acids. The CDR3 reads CASSQYLAGTPAGETQYF. The CDR3 DNA is TGTGCCAGCAGCCAATATCTAGCGGGAACTCCCGCGGGAGAGACCCAGTACTTC. The full variable domain, with the rest looked up from reference TRBV5-6 and TRBJ2-5, is DAGVTQSPTHLIKTRGQQVTLRCSPKSGHDTVSWYQQALGQGPQFIFQYYEEEERQRGNFPDRFSGHQFPNYSSELNVNALLLGDSALYLCASSQYLAGTPAGETQYFGPGTRLLVL.

On this clone itself: The junction shows a germline mismatch at one end, possibly a read error. At the DNA level, this CDR3 is encoded by other sequences in the same sample as well. The genes are TRBV6-1 and TRBJ2-2, with D possibly matching TRBD1 (6 bases). The germline V gene has CDR1 MNHNS and CDR2 SASEGT. The length of the CDR3 is 15 residues. CDR3 amino acids: CASSVDRTNTGELFF. The CDR3 coding sequence is TGTGCCAGCAGTGTTGACAGGACGAACACCGGGGAGCTGTTTTTC.

This clone turned up a few times. The J gene is TRBJ1-4, the V gene TRBV4-1, with no clear D. The CDR3 sequence is 13 residues long. Trimming pared 2 bases from V and 8 bases from J, leaving 9 bases between. The germline V gene has CDR1 MGHRA and CDR2 YSYEKL. CDR3 amino acids: CASSQLRGEKLFF. The CDR3 DNA sequence: TGCGCCAGCAGCCAACTTAGAGGGGAAAAACTGTTTTTT.

CDR3 sequence reads: CASSQRRDYLATGELFF. CDR3 DNA: TGCGCCAGCAGCCAACGTAGGGACTATTTAGCCACCGGGGAGCTGTTTTTT. The chain is built from TRBV4-1 and TRBJ2-2, with 7 positions matching TRBD2. J lost 4 bases, V lost 2 bases, and 10 bases had no gene match. Per germline, CDR1 MGHRA and CDR2 YSYEKL. The CDR3 contains 17 residues.

The gene calls are TRBV28 and TRBJ1-4; 7 bases map to TRBD1. Germline assignment: CDR1 MDHEN and CDR2 SYDVKM. Losses at the gene ends were 10 bases for V and 8 bases for J; bases not matched to a gene: 7. CDR3 length: 12 amino acids. Here the CDR3 DNA reads TGTGCCACCACGACAGGGAGAGAAAAACTGTTTTTT. This gives the protein CATTTGREKLFF.

This clone was observed a few times. V usage is TRBV5-1 and J usage is TRBJ2-5, with 12 bases lining up with TRBD1. Germline CDR1 is SGHRS and CDR2 is YFSETQ. V lost 6 bases, J lost 2 bases, and 5 bases stayed unmatched. CDR3 length: 15 residues. The CDR3 reads CASNRDRGLQETQYF. The CDR3 nucleotides read TGCGCCAGCAACCGGGACAGGGGGCTTCAAGAGACCCAGTACTTC.

The chain has TRBV15 and TRBJ1-5; D may be TRBD1 (6 bases). V dropped 0 bases and J dropped 4 bases, with 10 bases sitting between them. The CDR3 length is 15 residues. Germline loops: CDR1 LNHNV, CDR2 YYDKDF (reference sequence). This chain's CDR3 is CATSRDGQSNQPQHF. The CDR3 region has the DNA TGTGCCACCAGCAGAGACGGACAGTCGAATCAGCCCCAGCATTTT.

This chain uses TRBV6-5 with TRBJ2-5; a weak D match, TRBD2 (5 bases). Germline values: CDR1 MNHEY, CDR2 SVGAGI. Trimming removed 5 bases at V and 4 bases at J, with 11 bases between. This CDR3 has 13 amino acids. CDR3 protein: CASSGEGGETQYF. The DNA for the CDR3 is TGTGCCAGCAGTGGAGAAGGAGGAGAGACCCAGTACTTC.

This clone occurred a few times. The chain is built from TRBV27 and TRBJ1-2, with 7 bases that match TRBD1. Germline loops: CDR1 MNHEY, CDR2 SMNVEV (reference sequence). This CDR3 region has 14 residues. Losses at the gene ends were 0 bases for V and 4 bases for J; bases not matched to a gene: 2. Here the CDR3 DNA reads TGTGCCAGCAGTTTATCGGGACAGTCCTATGGCTACACCTTC. Translating it yields CASSLSGQSYGYTF.